Shown below are 27 T cell receptor beta chains from a single sample sequenced in a study of beta chain features in type 1 diabetes. Investigators reverse transcribed all isolated RNA, so they sequenced expressed TCRB transcripts. The repertoire was sequenced with immunoSEQ multiplex PCR; TCRdb's copy has only in-frame clones and lacks some. Found here are under 300,000 clones, about 24% of them singletons; the top ten hold approximately 0.011%. No antigen has been assigned to these receptors. General study results and limits: Moderate yet significant TCRB CDR3 shortening was seen in Type 1 diabetes patients in all four CD4+ subsets.

Specimen: naive CD4+ T cells from blood. The receptors derive from a woman aged 25 to 39 with type 1 diabetes.

This chain joins TRBV6-1 and TRBJ2-6; D is unresolved. Germline CDR1 MNHNS, CDR2 SASEGT. The CDR3 is made up of 14 amino acids. V lost 7 bases to trimming and J lost 0 bases, with 7 bases between them. The CDR3 reads CASTLPSGANVLTF. The CDR3 nucleotides are TGTGCCAGCACACTTCCCTCTGGGGCCAACGTCCTGACTTTC.

The chain recombines TRBV30 with TRBJ1-5, with TRBD1 identical over 12 bases. V lost 0 bases and J lost 5; bases outside the gene matches: 5. Per the germline V gene, CDR1 is GTSNPN and CDR2 is SVGIG (reference sequence). This CDR3 comprises 16 residues. CDR3 in DNA: TGTGCCTGGAGTGTGAGGGACAGGGGGCGCGATCAGCCCCAGCATTTT. This encodes CAWSVRDRGRDQPQHF.

Note on this clone: The germline gene is not matched at one end of the junction; a read error may be the cause. This chain joins TRBV30 and TRBJ2-7; D is undetermined. Per the germline V gene, CDR1 is GTSNPN and CDR2 is SVGIG (reference sequence). This CDR3 comprises 12 residues. In nucleotides, the CDR3 is TGTACCTGGAGTGTATTTGAAGCAGGGCAGTACTTC. Its protein is CTWSVFEAGQYF.

In this sample, this clone turned up a few times. The V and J genes are TRBV30 and TRBJ1-1; possible D gene TRBD1, 6 bases. The CDR3 is 13 residues long. Germline CDR1 is GTSNPN and CDR2 is SVGIG (reference sequence). V shed 5 bases and J shed 6 bases, with 16 bases lying between them. The CDR3 is CAWAPLQGSEAFF. The CDR3 nucleotides are TGTGCCTGGGCTCCCCTACAGGGATCTGAAGCTTTCTTT.

V is TRBV11-2 and J is TRBJ2-5; TRBD1 agrees at 7 bases. V lost 3 bases to trimming and J lost 4 bases; unmatched junction nucleotides: 5. The CDR3 length is 14 residues. Per the germline V gene, CDR1 is SGHAT and CDR2 is FQNNGV. CDR3 bases: TGTGCCAGCAGCTTGATGACAGGGTTAGAGACCCAGTACTTC. Its translation is CASSLMTGLETQYF.

This clone was detected a few times. V and J are TRBV2 and TRBJ2-1, with 12 bases aligning to TRBD2. The germline CDR1 and CDR2 sequences are SNHLY and FYNNEI. J lost 7 bases, V lost 7 bases, and 8 bases had no gene match. This CDR3 spans 15 amino acids. CDR3 loop: CASNNLGTSGNEQFF. CDR3 bases: TGTGCCAGCAACAACTTGGGGACTAGCGGGAATGAGCAGTTCTTC.

The V call is TRBV6-6, the J call TRBJ1-1; a weak D match, TRBD1 (6 bases). The germline V gene has CDR1 MNHNY and CDR2 SVGAGI (reference sequence). The CDR3 loop spans 13 amino acids. Between the trimmed V and J ends, which lost 7 bases and 1 base, there was a span of 10 bases. This chain's CDR3 is CASMGAGNTEAFF. In nucleotides, the CDR3 is TGTGCCAGCATGGGGGCTGGGAACACTGAAGCTTTCTTT.

V usage is TRBV4-2 and J usage is TRBJ2-5, with 10 bases fitting TRBD2. Germline assignment: CDR1 LGHNA and CDR2 YNFKEQ. The ends lost 5 bases at V and 3 bases at J; junction bases unmatched: 9. The CDR3 consists of 16 residues. The CDR3 DNA reads as TGTGCCAGCAGCACGAGGGGGCTAGCGGGAGAAGAGACCCAGTACTTC. Protein sequence: CASSTRGLAGEETQYF.

The chain carries TRBV19 and TRBJ2-3; D not resolved. The germline CDR1 and CDR2 sequences are LNHDA and SQIVND (reference sequence). The ends were cut back, 4 bases at V and 2 bases at J, with 7 bases in the middle. The CDR3 consists of 13 residues. CDR3 sequence reads: CASSTRVTDTQYF. The DNA for the CDR3 is TGTGCCAGTAGTACCCGGGTCACAGATACGCAGTATTTT.

This chain links TRBV11-1 with TRBJ2-4; D not certain. Trimming left V 5 bases short and J 1 base short, with 12 bases between. The CDR3 contains 15 residues. Germline CDR1 is SGHAT and CDR2 is FQDESV (reference sequence). The CDR3 spells CASSGSIGAKNIQYF. In DNA form, the CDR3 reads TGTGCCAGCAGCGGGTCGATCGGGGCCAAAAACATTCAGTACTTC.

This clone was seen only a few times. The gene calls are TRBV9 and TRBJ1-2; a weak D match, TRBD1 (6 bases). The CDR3 has 16 residues. Per the germline V gene, CDR1 is SGDLS and CDR2 is YYNGEE. The ends were cut back, 3 bases at V and 0 bases at J, with 15 bases in the middle. CDR3 amino acids: CASSGLDSTSNYGYTF. The CDR3 DNA follows: TGTGCCAGCAGCGGACTGGACAGTACTTCTAACTATGGCTACACCTTC.

The chain employs TRBV4-1 and TRBJ1-4; a weak D match, TRBD1 (5 bases). CDR1 and CDR2 from the germline V gene are MGHRA and YSYEKL. The V end was cut by 7 bases, the J end by 7 bases, with 19 bases between. This CDR3 is 15 amino acids long. CDR3 sequence (DNA): TGCGCCAGCAATCTGGGAGGGGTGGGGAGTGAAAAACTGTTTTTT. This sequence encodes CASNLGGVGSEKLFF.

J is TRBJ2-7 and V is TRBV27; TRBD1 aligns across 10 bases. The germline CDR1 and CDR2 sequences are MNHEY and SMNVEV (reference sequence). With 5 bases clipped from V and 3 bases from J, the junction kept 7 bases outside the gene matches. The CDR3 runs 15 residues. The chain's CDR3 is CASSQPGQGFYEQYF. The CDR3 DNA is TGTGCCAGCAGTCAACCGGGACAGGGGTTCTACGAGCAGTACTTC.

The chain couples TRBV10-3 to TRBJ2-1; 8 bases match TRBD2. The CDR3 runs 16 residues. Germline assignment: CDR1 ENHRY and CDR2 SYGVKD. Trimming took 4 bases from V and 5 from J; bases not matched to a gene: 10. Written as DNA, the CDR3 is TGTGCCATCAGTGTGACCCTAGCGGGTCGAAACAATGAGCAGTTCTTC. It is translated as CAISVTLAGRNNEQFF.

The chain couples TRBV11-2 to TRBJ2-5; D uncertain. Germline CDR1 reads SGHAT; CDR2 reads FQNNGV. V lost 0 bases, J lost 5 bases, and 7 bases lay in between. This CDR3 has 13 amino acids. In DNA form, the CDR3 reads TGTGCCAGCAGCTTAGATCCCTTGGAGACCCAGTACTTC. Translation gives CASSLDPLETQYF.

The chain combines TRBV19 with TRBJ1-5, with D tentatively TRBD1 (5 bases). V gave up 6 bases and J gave up 2 bases, with 17 bases separating them. This CDR3 is built from 16 residues. Looked up from germline, CDR1 is LNHDA and CDR2 is SQIVND (reference sequence). The CDR3 DNA is TGTGCCAGTAGCTATTCTGGACATTTGGGCAATCAGCCCCAGCATTTT. This gives the protein CASSYSGHLGNQPQHF.

This clone has a handful of counts. The V call is TRBV7-8, the J call TRBJ2-7, with a weak D call TRBD1 (6 bases). From germline, CDR1 is SGHVS and CDR2 FQNEAQ. CDR3 length: 15 amino acids. V gave up 5 bases and J gave up 7 bases, with 21 bases separating them. CDR3 nucleotide sequence: TGTGCCAGCAGCCCGAGACAGGCCCCAAAAGGGGAGCAGTACTTC. It codes for CASSPRQAPKGEQYF.

The chain has TRBV30 and TRBJ2-2; the D gene is possibly TRBD2 (6 bases). Germline CDR1 GTSNPN, CDR2 SVGIG (reference sequence). The CDR3 is made up of 16 amino acids. The ends were cut back, 3 bases at V and 3 bases at J, with 17 bases in the middle. The DNA of the CDR3 is TGTGCCTGGAGGGCCGGGGCGGGGAGATACACCGGGGAGCTGTTTTTT. Translating it yields CAWRAGAGRYTGELFF.

The genes are TRBV20-1 and TRBJ2-1; D remains ambiguous. Germline V gene data show CDR1 as DFQATT and CDR2 as SNEGSKA (reference sequence). The CDR3 length is 11 residues. V shed 3 bases and J shed 9 bases, with 9 bases lying between them. CDR3 in DNA: TGCAGTGCTAGTGGAGATGGTGAGCAGTTCTTC. Its protein is CSASGDGEQFF.

The rearrangement links TRBV30 to TRBJ2-3; maybe TRBD2 (6 bases). The CDR3 sequence is 15 residues long. Germline loops: CDR1 GTSNPN, CDR2 SVGIG (reference sequence). V lost 2 bases to trimming and J lost 1 base, with 13 bases between them. As DNA, the CDR3 is TGTGCCTGGAGTAGCGGGCCGGGGGGCACAGATACGCAGTATTTT. As protein: CAWSSGPGGTDTQYF.

A few counts support this clone. The chain has TRBV9 and TRBJ2-5, with a weak D call TRBD1 (6 bases). Germline CDR1 SGDLS, CDR2 YYNGEE. The CDR3 spans 16 residues. V dropped 0 bases and J dropped 1 base, with 13 bases sitting between them. The CDR3 region is CASSVAGGHLQETQYF. CDR3 DNA sequence: TGTGCCAGCAGCGTAGCTGGGGGACACCTCCAAGAGACCCAGTACTTC.

The V and J genes are TRBV4-1 and TRBJ1-2, with no clear D. The V and J ends lost 0 bases and 2 bases respectively, with 10 bases between them. The V gene's germline CDR1 is MGHRA and CDR2 YSYEKL. CDR3 size: 15 residues. In DNA form, the CDR3 reads TGCGCCAGCAGCCAAGATAAGAGGATAAACTATGGCTACACCTTC. Its translation: CASSQDKRINYGYTF.

This chain connects TRBV9 to TRBJ1-4, with 8 bases matching TRBD1. The V gene end was trimmed by 3 bases and the J gene end by 8 bases; junction bases not matched to a gene: 6. The germline V gene has CDR1 SGDLS and CDR2 YYNGEE. This CDR3 comprises 14 residues. The CDR3 DNA sequence: TGTGCCAGCAGCGCCGGGACAGGATTGGAAAAACTGTTTTTT. Translation gives CASSAGTGLEKLFF.

This clone was counted a few times. This chain joins TRBV30 and TRBJ2-2, with D hard to call. This CDR3 region has 11 residues. V was clipped by 3 bases and J by 5 bases, with 4 bases between them. CDR1 is GTSNPN, CDR2 SVGIG, per germline (reference sequence). The CDR3 protein is CAWRYTGELFF. CDR3 bases: TGTGCCTGGAGGTATACCGGGGAGCTGTTTTTT.

The chain uses TRBV4-1 and TRBJ1-2, with 7 nucleotides matching TRBD1. The CDR3 has 14 amino acids. V lost 6 bases to trimming and J lost 5 bases; unmatched junction nucleotides: 9. The germline CDR1 and CDR2 sequences are MGHRA and YSYEKL. The CDR3, as DNA: TGCGCCAGCAGACCTCTGGACAGGCGGTATGGCTACACCTTC. It yields the protein CASRPLDRRYGYTF.

This clone came up a few times. The chain links TRBV5-1 to TRBJ2-7; TRBD1 aligns across 10 bases. Unmatched junction bases numbered 8, after V lost 4 bases and J lost 4 bases. Germline V gives CDR1 SGHRS, CDR2 YFSETQ. The CDR3 runs 15 residues. In DNA, the CDR3 is TGCGCCAGCAGCGCCCCGGGACAGGGGACGTACGAGCAGTACTTC. This sequence encodes CASSAPGQGTYEQYF.

This clone was seen only a few times. The chain links TRBV29-1 to TRBJ1-1; TRBD1 matches 9 bases. The CDR3 runs 14 residues. CDR1 is SQVTM and CDR2 is ANQGSEA in the germline V gene. The trim removed 4 bases at V and 1 base at J, leaving 4 bases unmatched. The CDR3 loop reads CSVGTGAENTEAFF. The CDR3 coding sequence is TGCAGCGTTGGGACAGGGGCTGAGAACACTGAAGCTTTCTTT.